This T cell receptor (beta chain) was identified during a study of T cells in localized non-small cell lung cancer. Some clones are missing from TCRdb's copy, which holds only in-frame ones; the method was immunoSEQ multiplex PCR. This sample yields tens of thousands of clones, of which roughly 90% are seen a single time; around 7% belongs to the top ten. To note about this clone: What it binds is not known.

In germline, CDR1 is GTSNPN, CDR2 SVGIG (reference sequence). The CDR3 has 12 amino acids. Deletions cut 4 bases from V and 11 bases from J, with 12 bases between. Findings and limits, study-wide: Appearances in adjacent lung were noted for a median approximately 61 of the top 100 tumor clones. Only one tumor region was sequenced, so heterogeneity remains possible.

The rearrangement links TRBV30 to TRBJ2-6; tentatively, D is TRBD2 (6 bases). The source was peripheral blood, collected before any cancer treatment. The sequence was obtained from a male donor aged 60 or older with stage I squamous cell lung carcinoma. This CDR3 is CAWNPGRHVLTF. CDR3 DNA sequence: TGTGCCTGGAATCCGGGGAGGCACGTCCTGACTTTC.